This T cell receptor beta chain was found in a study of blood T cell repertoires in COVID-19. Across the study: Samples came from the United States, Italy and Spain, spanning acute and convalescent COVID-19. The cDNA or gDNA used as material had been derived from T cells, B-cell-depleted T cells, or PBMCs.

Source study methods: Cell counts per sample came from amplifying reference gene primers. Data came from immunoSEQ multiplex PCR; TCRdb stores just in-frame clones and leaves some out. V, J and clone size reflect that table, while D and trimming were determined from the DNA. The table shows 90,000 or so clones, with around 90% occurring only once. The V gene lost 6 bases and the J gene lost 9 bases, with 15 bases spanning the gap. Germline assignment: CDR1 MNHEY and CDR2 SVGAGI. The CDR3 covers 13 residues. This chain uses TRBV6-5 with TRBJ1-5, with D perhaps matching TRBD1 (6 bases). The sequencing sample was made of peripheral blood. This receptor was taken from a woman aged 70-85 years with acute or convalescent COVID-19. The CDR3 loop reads CASRGGPARPQHF. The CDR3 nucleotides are TGTGCCAGCAGGGGGGGGCCCGCTAGGCCCCAGCATTTT.